This is a list of T cell receptor beta chains from one sample in a study of blood T cell repertoires in COVID-19. The protocol was immunoSEQ multiplex PCR, while the TCRdb copy is restricted to in-frame clones and leaves out a portion. The sample records roughly 38,000 clones, 90% to 95% being singletons. Sequencing was carried out using peripheral blood. These receptors came from a man aged 45-65 years with active COVID-19. Each CDR3 is given with its conserved first and last residue. The order of the fields is CDR3 DNA, CDR3 protein, D gene, clone size, J gene, V gene. A D gene is named only where the DNA matches it firmly. Expanded clones get a size class; other rows say once, few or many, or leave the size out.

TGTGCCAGCAGCTTAGGTAGCGGGGGGGCAAGGGAGCAGTTCTTC,CASSLGSGGAREQFF,TRBD2,-,TRBJ2-1,TRBV7-2
TGTGCCAGCAGCTTCGGGACAGGGATTACAGATACGCAGTATTTT,CASSFGTGITDTQYF,TRBD1,-,TRBJ2-3,TRBV7-9
TGTGCCAGTAGTACGGCCAGGGGAAGCAGAAGCAATCAGCCCCAGCATTTT,CASSTARGSRSNQPQHF,-,once,TRBJ1-5,TRBV19
TGTGCCAGCAGCCTCTCGGGGTTGGCGCTCGGGGAGCAGTACTTC,CASSLSGLALGEQYF,-,-,TRBJ2-7,TRBV6-2/TRBV6-3
TGTTCAAGCGGTAGCAGGGGGCTCGGCTACACCTTC,CSSGSRGLGYTF,TRBD1,-,TRBJ1-2,TRBV10-3
TGTGCCAGCAGCCCCGACATAAGGTCTGGAAACACCATATATTTT,CASSPDIRSGNTIYF,-,-,TRBJ1-3,TRBV7-2
TGTGCCAGTAGTAGTCAGACTAGCGCCTTCAATGAGCAGTTCTTC,CASSSQTSAFNEQFF,TRBD2,-,TRBJ2-1,TRBV19
TGCGCCAGCAGCCAAGTTTACCGTTCGGACAATGAGCAGTTCTTC,CASSQVYRSDNEQFF,-,-,TRBJ2-1,TRBV4-1
TGTGCCAGCAGCTTAGACAGGGCCTATCAGCCCCAGCATTTT,CASSLDRAYQPQHF,-,few,TRBJ1-5,TRBV7-2
TGTGCCAGCTCACCAGGGGGACTGACAGATACGCAGTATTTT,CASSPGGLTDTQYF,-,-,TRBJ2-3,TRBV18
TGTGCCAGCAGCTTAGGGGGCCCTAATGAGCAGTTCTTC,CASSLGGPNEQFF,-,-,TRBJ2-1,TRBV7-9
TGTGCCAGCAGCTTTATCCAAGAGACCCAGTACTTC,CASSFIQETQYF,-,-,TRBJ2-5,TRBV7-2
TGTGCCAGCAGCCCCCGACAGGGCACGACCTACGAGCAGTACTTC,CASSPRQGTTYEQYF,TRBD1,few,TRBJ2-7,TRBV7-9
TGTGCCAGTAGCAGGGGTGCCAAAAACATTCAGTACTTC,CASSRGAKNIQYF,-,-,TRBJ2-4,TRBV19
TGTGCCAGCAGCGTAGACCGCGCAGGAAACACCATATATTTT,CASSVDRAGNTIYF,-,-,TRBJ1-3,TRBV9
TGTGCCTCTAGGACAGGGGGCGCTTCTAATGAAAAACTGTTTTTT,CASRTGGASNEKLFF,TRBD1,-,TRBJ1-4,TRBV19
TGTGCCAGCAGTTCGACATCCTATGGCTACACCTTC,CASSSTSYGYTF,-,-,TRBJ1-2,TRBV6-6
TGTGCCAGCAGCCCCACAGCCCAGAATTCACCCCTCCACTTT,CASSPTAQNSPLHF,-,few,TRBJ1-6,TRBV7-6
TGCGCCAGCAGCCAAGATTGGACAGGGGGAGGTTCACCCCTCCACTTT,CASSQDWTGGGSPLHF,TRBD1,-,TRBJ1-6,TRBV4-3
TGTGCCAGCAGCTTGGGACAAACTGGAAACACCATATATTTT,CASSLGQTGNTIYF,-,-,TRBJ1-3,TRBV5-4
TGTGCCAGCAGCTTGGGACAGGGGAAAGATACGCAGTATTTT,CASSLGQGKDTQYF,TRBD1,-,TRBJ2-3,TRBV7-2
TGTGCCAGCATAACAGAGCAGAACACTGAAGCTTTCTTT,CASITEQNTEAFF,-,-,TRBJ1-1,TRBV2
TGTGCCAGCAGTGAAAGTGAAGGGGGTGGCTATGGCTACACCTTC,CASSESEGGGYGYTF,-,-,TRBJ1-2,TRBV2
TGTGCCATAGGCGGGGCAGTTGTGACCGGGGAGCTGTTTTTT,CAIGGAVVTGELFF,-,-,TRBJ2-2,TRBV10-3
TGTGCCAGCAGCCTTACGACAGGGGTAGGCGAGCAGTACTTC,CASSLTTGVGEQYF,TRBD1,-,TRBJ2-7,TRBV14
TGTGCCAGCTCACCTGGACAGTACACCGGGGAGCTGTTTTTT,CASSPGQYTGELFF,-,-,TRBJ2-2,TRBV18
TGTGCCAGCAGCTGGACAGGTCCTGGCTCCTACGAGCAGTACTTC,CASSWTGPGSYEQYF,TRBD1,-,TRBJ2-7,TRBV11-2
TGCGCCAGCACCCACCAAGGGGGCAACACTGAAGCTTTCTTT,CASTHQGGNTEAFF,TRBD1,-,TRBJ1-1,TRBV4-1
TGTGCCAGCAGCAAAGCGCGGGGGGACTTGAACACTGAAGCTTTCTTT,CASSKARGDLNTEAFF,-,once,TRBJ1-1,TRBV21-1
TGTGCCAGCTCACCCGGGACAGACCAAGAGACCCAGTACTTC,CASSPGTDQETQYF,TRBD1,-,TRBJ2-5,TRBV18
TGTGCCAGCAGACACCCGGAGGGGACCTACGAGCAGTACTTC,CASRHPEGTYEQYF,-,-,TRBJ2-7,TRBV6-6
TGTGCCTGGAGGGGGCCCAGGGAGGTCACTGAAGCTTTCTTT,CAWRGPREVTEAFF,-,-,TRBJ1-1,TRBV30
TGTGCCAGCAGCGCCCCGAGGGGACAGACGACCTACAATGAGCAGTTCTTC,CASSAPRGQTTYNEQFF,TRBD1,-,TRBJ2-1,TRBV9
TGTGCCAGTAGGGAGAATAGGGGGGGGCAAGAGACCCAGTACTTC,CASRENRGGQETQYF,-,-,TRBJ2-5,TRBV19